This note documents a single T cell receptor (beta chain) sequence. Antigen unknown. The CDR3 consists of 12 residues. The germline V and J ends were trimmed by 5 bases and 4 bases, with 9 bases remaining between them. Germline-derived CDR1 and CDR2 are SEHNR and FQNEAQ (reference sequence). These data originate in a study of shared clonotypes between healthy human individuals. Looking at the study overall: CD4 naive and CD4 memory each took three plates per donor, while CD8 naive took two and CD8 memory one.

Whole-study findings and limits: Naive CD4 clonotypes were shared across several donors at approximately 5.3%.

Clones were read by immunoSEQ multiplex PCR, and TCRdb kept only the in-frame ones, dropping some. This table holds 150,000 to 200,000 clones, approximately 70% found once. V gene TRBV7-9 combines with J gene TRBJ2-7, with D tentatively TRBD2 (5 bases). The sequenced sample consisted of memory CD4+ T cells sorted from blood. Subset indicated: CD45RA-negative fraction. The TCR comes from a man aged 25-45 years in good health. CDR3 nucleotides: TGTGCCAGCAGCCAGGACTCTTACGAGCAGTACTTC. It specifies CASSQDSYEQYF.